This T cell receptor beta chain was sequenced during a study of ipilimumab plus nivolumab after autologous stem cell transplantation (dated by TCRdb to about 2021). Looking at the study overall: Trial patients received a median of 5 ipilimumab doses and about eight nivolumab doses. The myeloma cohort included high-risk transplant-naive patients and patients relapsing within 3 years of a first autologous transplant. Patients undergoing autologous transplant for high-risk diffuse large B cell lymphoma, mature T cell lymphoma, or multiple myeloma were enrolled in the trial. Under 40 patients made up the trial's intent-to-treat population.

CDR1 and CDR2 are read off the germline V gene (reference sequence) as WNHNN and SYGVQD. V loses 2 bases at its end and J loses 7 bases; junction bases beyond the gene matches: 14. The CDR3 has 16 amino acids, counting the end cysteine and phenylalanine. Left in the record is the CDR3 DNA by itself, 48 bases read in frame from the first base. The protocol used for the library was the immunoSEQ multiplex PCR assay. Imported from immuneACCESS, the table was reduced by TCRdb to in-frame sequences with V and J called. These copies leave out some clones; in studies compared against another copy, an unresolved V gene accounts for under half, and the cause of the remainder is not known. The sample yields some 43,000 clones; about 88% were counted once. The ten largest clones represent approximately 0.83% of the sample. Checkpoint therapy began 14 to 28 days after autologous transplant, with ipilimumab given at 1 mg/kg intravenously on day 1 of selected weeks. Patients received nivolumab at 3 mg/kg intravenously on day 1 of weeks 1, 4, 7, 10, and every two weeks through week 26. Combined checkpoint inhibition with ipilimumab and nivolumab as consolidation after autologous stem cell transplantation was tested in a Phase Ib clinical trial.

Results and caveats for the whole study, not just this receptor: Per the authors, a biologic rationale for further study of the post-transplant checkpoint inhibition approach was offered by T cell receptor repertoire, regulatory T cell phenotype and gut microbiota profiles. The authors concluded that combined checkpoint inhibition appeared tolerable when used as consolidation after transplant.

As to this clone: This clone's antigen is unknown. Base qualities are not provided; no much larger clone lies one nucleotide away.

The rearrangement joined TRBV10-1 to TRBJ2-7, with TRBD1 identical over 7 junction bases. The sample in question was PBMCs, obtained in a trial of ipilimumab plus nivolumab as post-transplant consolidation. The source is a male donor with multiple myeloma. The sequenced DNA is TGCGCCAGCAGTGAGGCAGGGGGTCCCCTGTATCGGGAGCAGTACTTC. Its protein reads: CASSEAGGPLYREQYF.